These T cell receptor beta chains were read from a single sample in a study of cytomegalovirus exposure and HLA in healthy donors. The table came from immunoSEQ multiplex PCR; TCRdb's copy has only in-frame clones and leaves some out. Among approximately 200,000 clones listed, 60% to 85% were seen once. The sequencing sample was made of PBMCs. The receptor source for this set is a woman under 30 in good health and CMV-seronegative. The CDR3 runs from the conserved cysteine through the conserved F or W. Fields, in order: clone size, V gene, J gene, D gene, CDR3 DNA, CDR3 protein. A D gene is named only where the DNA matches it firmly. Where a row states a size, it is once, few, many or the class of an expanded clone; other rows omit it.

>.|TRBV15|TRBJ1-1|.
TGTGCCACCAGCAGAGTCGGGTTTGGTGAAGCTTTCTTT
CATSRVGFGEAFF
>.|TRBV4-1|TRBJ2-7|TRBD2
TGCGCCAGCAGCCAAGAATCTCGTAGTGGCGGGAGGAGGTCCGAGCAGTACTTC
CASSQESRSGGRRSEQYF
>.|TRBV19|TRBJ2-1|.
TGTGCCAGTAAGGGGTCCTCCTACAATGAGCAGTTCTTC
CASKGSSYNEQFF
>.|TRBV4-1|TRBJ2-2|.
TGCGCCAGCAGCTTATCAGGGGCGGCCGGGGAGCTGTTTTTT
CASSLSGAAGELFF
>few|TRBV28|TRBJ2-1|.
TGTGCCAGCAGGAGGAATGAGCAGTTCTTC
CASRRNEQFF
>.|TRBV5-4|TRBJ2-7|.
TGTGCCAGCAGCGGCGGACAGACAAACTACGAGCAGTACTTC
CASSGGQTNYEQYF
>.|TRBV2|TRBJ2-1|TRBD1
TGTGCCAGCAGGGATGGGACAGCCACCTACAATGAGCAGTTCTTC
CASRDGTATYNEQFF
>.|TRBV7-8|TRBJ1-3|.
TGTGCCAGCAGCTTAAGCTCAGGGTCCGGAAACACCATATATTTT
CASSLSSGSGNTIYF
>.|TRBV18|TRBJ2-7|.
TGTGCCAGCTCACCCCCGACATTGTACGAGCAGTACTTC
CASSPPTLYEQYF
>.|TRBV6-1|TRBJ2-7|.
TGTGCCAGCACCCACGGGGGGCCCTACGAGCAGTACTTC
CASTHGGPYEQYF
>.|TRBV27|TRBJ2-7|.
TGTGCCAGCAGCCTAGAAGGGACAAATAACTACGAGCAGTACTTC
CASSLEGTNNYEQYF
>few|TRBV7-3|TRBJ1-1|.
TGTGCCAGCAGCCTGGGGGCAGGGGTAGGAACTGAAGCTTTCTTT
CASSLGAGVGTEAFF
>.|TRBV30|TRBJ2-1|TRBD2
TGTGCCTGGAGTGTGGGTCTAGCGGACGAGCAGTTCTTC
CAWSVGLADEQFF
>.|TRBV19|TRBJ1-3|TRBD1
TGTGCCAGTAGTCGTCAAGGGACAGGGAGCGGAAACACCATATATTTT
CASSRQGTGSGNTIYF
>.|TRBV7-2|TRBJ1-1|.
TGTGCCAGCAGCTTAGGCAGGTTTACGAACACTGAAGCTTTCTTT
CASSLGRFTNTEAFF
>.|TRBV14|TRBJ2-7|TRBD1
TGTGCCAGCAGCCAGTCCTGTTCCTGGACAGGGATAACCTACGAGCAGTACTTC
CASSQSCSWTGITYEQYF
>.|TRBV6-5|TRBJ2-3|TRBD1
TGTGCCTGCAGTTCCTTCAGGGGGCCCAGCACAGATACGCAGTATTTT
CACSSFRGPSTDTQYF
>.|TRBV7-2|TRBJ2-3|.
TGTGCCAGCAGCTTAGACGGGGTCACAGATACGCAGTATTTT
CASSLDGVTDTQYF
>.|TRBV10-2|TRBJ1-1|.
TGCGCCAGCAGTGACGGGGGAGTTGAAGCTTTCTTT
CASSDGGVEAFF
>.|TRBV6-1|TRBJ2-5|TRBD1
TGTGCCAGCACCGTTGACAGGGACCAAGAGACCCAGTACTTC
CASTVDRDQETQYF
>.|TRBV28|TRBJ2-6|.
TGTGCCAGCCTTCGGGCAGGGGCCCTCTCTGGGGCCAACGTCCTGACTTTC
CASLRAGALSGANVLTF
>.|TRBV7-6|TRBJ2-1|TRBD2
TGTGCCAGCAGCTTATGGACTAGCGGGAGACAGGGCAATGAGCAGTTCTTC
CASSLWTSGRQGNEQFF
>.|TRBV9|TRBJ2-5|.
TGTGCCAGCAGCGTAGCGGGTGGTTTGGCGGAGACCCAGTACTTC
CASSVAGGLAETQYF
>.|TRBV6-5|TRBJ1-1|TRBD1
TGTGCCAGCAGTTTCGCCGGGACAGGAGGCACTGAAGCTTTCTTT
CASSFAGTGGTEAFF
>.|TRBV19|TRBJ2-2|.
TGTGCCAGTAGTATAGTAATGAGTTTCCCCTCCGGGGAGCTGTTTTTT
CASSIVMSFPSGELFF
>once|TRBV25-1|TRBJ2-7|.
TGTGCCAGCAGCGACCTAGGAGTCTACGAGCAGTACTTC
CASSDLGVYEQYF
>.|TRBV7-8|TRBJ1-6|TRBD1
TGTGCCAGCAGCTTAGGAGTACCGGGACAGGTTAATTCACCCCTCCACTTT
CASSLGVPGQVNSPLHF
>.|TRBV10-3|TRBJ2-1|TRBD2
TGTGCCATCCAAAGCGGGAACTCCTACAATGAGCAGTTCTTC
CAIQSGNSYNEQFF
>.|TRBV5-1|TRBJ2-7|TRBD1
TGCGCCAGCAGCTTGGGAATTTCAATCCGGGACAGGGCGATCCACGAGCAGTACTTC
CASSLGISIRDRAIHEQYF
>few|TRBV4-1|TRBJ1-2|TRBD1
TGCGCCAGCAGCCTAACCGGGACAGAGGATAACTATGGCTACACCTTC
CASSLTGTEDNYGYTF
>once|TRBV28|TRBJ1-4|.
TGTGCCAGCAGCGCAGGGAGGACTAATGAAAAACTGTTTTTT
CASSAGRTNEKLFF
>.|TRBV14|TRBJ2-5|.
TGTGCCAGCAGCCATCGTGGGAGCGGAGAGACCCAGTACTTC
CASSHRGSGETQYF